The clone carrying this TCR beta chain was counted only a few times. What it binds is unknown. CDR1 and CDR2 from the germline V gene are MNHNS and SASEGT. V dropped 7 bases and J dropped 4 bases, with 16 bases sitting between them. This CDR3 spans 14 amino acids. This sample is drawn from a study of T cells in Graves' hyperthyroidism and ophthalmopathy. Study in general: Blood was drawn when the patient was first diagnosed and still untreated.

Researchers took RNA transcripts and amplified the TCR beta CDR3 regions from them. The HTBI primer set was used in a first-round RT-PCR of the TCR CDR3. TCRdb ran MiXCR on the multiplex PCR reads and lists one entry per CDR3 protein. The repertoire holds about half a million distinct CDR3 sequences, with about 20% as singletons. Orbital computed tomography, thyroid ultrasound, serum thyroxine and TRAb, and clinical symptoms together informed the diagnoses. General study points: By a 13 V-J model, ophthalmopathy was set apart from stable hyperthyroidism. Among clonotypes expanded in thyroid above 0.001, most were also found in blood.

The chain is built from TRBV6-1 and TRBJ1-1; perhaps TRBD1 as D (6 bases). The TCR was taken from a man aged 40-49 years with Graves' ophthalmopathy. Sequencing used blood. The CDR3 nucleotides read TGTGCCAGCACCTACCAAGGGGGGCTCACTGAAGCTTTCTTT. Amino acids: CASTYQGGLTEAFF.